The source of this TCR beta chain is a study of blood T cell repertoires in COVID-19. The overall study: The study drew acute and convalescent COVID-19 samples from the United States, Italy and Spain. From T cells, B-cell-depleted T cells, or PBMCs came the material, which was cDNA or gDNA.

Germline V lookup: CDR1 LNHDA, CDR2 SQIVND (reference sequence). V lost 3 bases and J lost 6; bases outside the gene matches: 11. CDR3 size: 16 residues. In the authors' workflow: It was from reference gene primer amplification that nucleated cell counts were estimated. Generated by immunoSEQ multiplex PCR, the TCRdb table keeps only in-frame clones and is missing some. The V and J calls and the clone size are those of that table, but D and trimming were determined from the DNA. The repertoire holds tens of thousands of clones, with roughly 72% as singletons. Sequencing input: peripheral blood. The J gene is TRBJ2-1, the V gene TRBV19, with 7 nucleotides matching TRBD2. The clonotype comes from a woman between 50 and 59 years old with active or convalescent COVID-19. The CDR3 spells CASSMGGRVGFNEQFF. CDR3 nucleotides: TGTGCCAGTAGTATGGGGGGGAGGGTCGGATTCAATGAGCAGTTCTTC. Supplemented by reference TRBV19 and TRBJ2-1, the full variable domain reads DGGITQSPKYLFRKEGQNVTLSCEQNLNHDAMYWYRQDPGQGLRLIYYSQIVNDFQKGDIAEGYSVSREKKESFPLTVTSAQKNPTAFYLCASSMGGRVGFNEQFFGPGTRLTVL.